What follows are 10 T cell receptor beta chains derived from one specimen sequenced in a study of CD8 T cells in ankylosing spondylitis. A single record per CDR3 protein comes from TCRdb applying MiXCR to the 5' RACE reads. The sample includes about 160,000 distinct CDR3 sequences, 44% of them seen just once. The source material was synovial fluid, either unsorted or a sorted T cell fraction (not recorded which). The source of these receptors is a male donor with ankylosing spondylitis.

V is TRBV28 and J is TRBJ1-6, with 7 positions matching TRBD1. The germline gives CDR1 MDHEN, CDR2 SYDVKM. V lost 6 bases, J lost 7 bases, and 6 bases stayed unmatched. The CDR3 contains 14 residues. In DNA form, the CDR3 reads TGTGCCAGCAGCACCGGGACAGAAAATTCACCCCTCCACTTT. This encodes CASSTGTENSPLHF.

This clonotype has a handful of counts. This chain connects TRBV18 to TRBJ1-6, with 7 nucleotides matching TRBD1. The germline V gene encodes CDR1 KGHSH and CDR2 LQKENI. The CDR3 length is 13 residues. With V trimmed by 8 bases and J by 8 bases, 6 bases remained unmatched. The CDR3 is CASLEGADSPLHF. The CDR3 coding sequence is TGTGCCAGCCTTGAGGGGGCGGATTCACCCCTCCACTTT.

This chain links TRBV11-2 with TRBJ2-3; 11 positions match TRBD2. J gave up 2 bases and V 0 bases, and 4 bases lay outside the gene matches. Germline values: CDR1 SGHAT, CDR2 FQNNGV. The CDR3 spans 17 residues. The CDR3 spells CASSLEVAGGATDTQYF. CDR3 bases: TGTGCCAGCAGCTTAGAAGTAGCGGGGGGGGCCACAGATACGCAGTATTTT.

The chain is built from TRBV12-3 or TRBV12-4 and TRBJ2-7; D gene ambiguous. The CDR3 spans 13 residues. The V and J ends lost 1 base and 1 base respectively, with 5 bases between them. DNA for the CDR3: TGTGCCAGCAGTTTAGGGCATTCCTACGAGCAGTACTTC. Its translation is CASSLGHSYEQYF.

This clonotype came up once. The V and J genes are TRBV6-2 or TRBV6-3 and TRBJ2-7; TRBD2 might be the D (5 bases). The ends were cut back, 6 bases at V and 2 bases at J, with 11 bases in the middle. The CDR3 covers 13 residues. In germline, CDR1 is MNHEY, CDR2 SVGEGT. The CDR3 coding sequence is TGTGCCAGCAGACCCGGACTTACCTACGAGCAGTACTTC. Protein product: CASRPGLTYEQYF.

J is TRBJ2-7 and V is TRBV5-6; 7 bases are a match to TRBD2. The J segment lost 4 bases and the V segment lost 3 bases, leaving 10 bases of the junction unmatched. Germline assignment: CDR1 SGHDT and CDR2 YYEEEE. There are 15 residues in the CDR3. The CDR3 DNA sequence: TGTGCCAGCAGCTCCGTAGCGGGTTTAATGTACGAGCAGTACTTC. It translates to CASSSVAGLMYEQYF.

In this sample, this clonotype turned up a few times. J is TRBJ1-2 and V is TRBV18; maybe TRBD1 (6 bases). Trimming shortened V by 6 bases and J by 5 bases, and 16 bases separated the two germline ends. This CDR3 spans 14 amino acids. Germline CDR1 and CDR2: KGHSH and LQKENI. Here the CDR3 reads CASSVDRTSYGYTF. The CDR3 DNA reads TGTGCCAGCTCGGTGGACAGAACGTCATATGGCTACACCTTC. Complete variable domain (other parts from reference TRBV18 and TRBJ1-2): NAGVMQNPRHLVRRRGQEARLRCSPMKGHSHVYWYRQLPEEGLKFMVYLQKENIIDESGMPKERFSAEFPKEGPSILRIQQVVRGDSAAYFCASSVDRTSYGYTFGSGTRLTVV.

V usage is TRBV4-2 and J usage is TRBJ1-4; a weak D match, TRBD1 (5 bases). Germline V gene data show CDR1 as LGHNA and CDR2 as YNFKEQ. CDR3 size: 15 residues. V lost 0 bases and J 5 bases, leaving 10 bases between the germline ends. The CDR3 region is CASSQERTRNEKLFF. The CDR3 DNA sequence: TGTGCCAGCAGCCAAGAAAGGACAAGGAATGAAAAACTGTTTTTT.

This chain joins TRBV12-3 or TRBV12-4 and TRBJ2-3; either TRBD1 or TRBD2 may fit D (5 bases each). Trimming left V 5 bases short and J 0 bases short, with 18 bases between. This CDR3 region has 17 residues. CDR3 DNA sequence: TGTGCCAGCAGTCCTGAGGGGTACCTGACTAGCACAGATACGCAGTATTTT. It codes for CASSPEGYLTSTDTQYF.

The rearrangement links TRBV6-1 to TRBJ1-1; tentatively, D is TRBD1 (5 bases). The germline V and J ends were trimmed by 4 bases and 5 bases, with 17 bases remaining between them. This CDR3 is 15 amino acids long. Germline V gene data show CDR1 as MNHNS and CDR2 as SASEGT. The CDR3 DNA sequence: TGTGCCAGCAGTGTCGACAGTATGGACTATACTGAAGCTTTCTTT. Translated, it gives CASSVDSMDYTEAFF.